One and the same sample provided the 21 T cell receptor beta chains below, sequenced in a study of T cell responses to AZD1222 COVID-19 vaccine. Clones were read by immunoSEQ multiplex PCR, and TCRdb kept only the in-frame ones, dropping some. The top ten hold 11% of the sample, which has about 180,000 clones, about 91% seen once. Sample: peripheral blood, taken 28 days after the second AZD1222 dose. The source of these receptors is an adult who received the AZD1222 COVID-19 vaccine.

The chain employs TRBV7-8 and TRBJ2-7; tentative D call: TRBD1 (5 bases). This CDR3 comprises 12 residues. Between the trimmed V and J ends, which lost 5 bases and 3 bases, there was a span of 8 bases. Germline-derived CDR1 and CDR2 are SGHVS and FQNEAQ. CDR3 in amino acids: CASSIQDYEQYF. CDR3 bases: TGTGCCAGCAGCATACAGGACTACGAGCAGTACTTC.

The V and J genes are TRBV19 and TRBJ2-3; 7 bases fit TRBD2. This CDR3 spans 16 amino acids. The junction had 13 bases not matched to a gene; V was cut back by 4 bases and J by 6 bases. The germline gives CDR1 LNHDA, CDR2 SQIVND (reference sequence). The CDR3 DNA sequence: TGTGCCAGTAGTACTTATTTGGGCGGGGGATTGGATACGCAGTATTTT. Its protein product is CASSTYLGGGLDTQYF.

This sequence joins TRBV19 and TRBJ2-1, with TRBD1 identical over 7 bases. Per germline, CDR1 LNHDA and CDR2 SQIVND (reference sequence). The V segment lost 7 bases and the J segment 7 bases; nucleotides outside the gene matches: 13. The CDR3 is 15 residues long. The CDR3 DNA reads TGTGCCAGTACCAAGGGGGCTGTGGGGTTGAATGAGCAGTTCTTC. Protein: CASTKGAVGLNEQFF.

The V and J genes are TRBV29-1 and TRBJ2-3; 10 nucleotides align to TRBD2. Per the germline V gene, CDR1 is SQVTM and CDR2 is ANQGSEA. The V and J ends lost 1 base and 3 bases, in that order; junction bases with no gene match: 7. The CDR3 runs 16 residues. The CDR3 DNA sequence: TGCAGCGTTGAAGGGGTAGCAGCGGGGGGGACAGATACGCAGTATTTT. Translation gives CSVEGVAAGGTDTQYF.

The chain couples TRBV7-8 to TRBJ2-2, with 14 bases matching TRBD2. Germline trimming cut 5 bases from V and 1 base from J; bases unmatched to any gene: 6. Germline values: CDR1 SGHVS, CDR2 FQNEAQ. This CDR3 region has 18 residues. The CDR3 DNA follows: TGTGCCAGCAGCCCAGGGACTAGCGGGGGCGGGAACACCGGGGAGCTGTTTTTT. The encoded protein is CASSPGTSGGGNTGELFF. Filled out from reference TRBV7-8 and TRBJ2-2, the complete variable domain reads GAGVSQSPRYKVAKRGQDVALRCDPISGHVSLFWYQQALGQGPEFLTYFQNEAQLDKSGLPSDRFFAERPEGSVSTLKIQRTQQEDSAVYLCASSPGTSGGGNTGELFFGEGSRLTVL.

The chain combines TRBV7-9 with TRBJ2-2; a possible D gene is TRBD2 (5 bases). The V and J ends lost 10 bases and 6 bases respectively, with 21 bases between them. Germline-derived CDR1 and CDR2 are SEHNR and FQNEAQ (reference sequence). The CDR3 contains 15 residues. Written as DNA, the CDR3 is TGTGCCACTACCCGGGATCCGAGAATCCCCGGGGAGCTGTTTTTT. Translated, it gives CATTRDPRIPGELFF.

This clone has just one count. This sequence joins TRBV30 and TRBJ1-3, with D hard to call. The CDR3 loop spans 15 amino acids. Deletions cut 5 bases from V and 2 bases from J, with 16 bases between. In germline, CDR1 is GTSNPN, CDR2 SVGIG (reference sequence). The CDR3 nucleotides read TGTGCCTGGGCCTTAGTCGGTGGGGCTGGAAACACCATATATTTT. This translates into CAWALVGGAGNTIYF.

J is TRBJ1-1 and V is TRBV3-1 (or the pseudogene TRBV3-2); the match to TRBD1 covers 8 bases. The CDR3 loop spans 15 amino acids. Losses at the gene ends were 3 bases for V and 0 bases for J; bases not matched to a gene: 3. Germline assignment: CDR1 LGHDT and CDR2 YNNKEL (reference sequence). CDR3 amino acids: CASSHSDRVNTEAFF. The CDR3 nucleotides are TGTGCCAGCAGCCATTCGGACAGGGTGAACACTGAAGCTTTCTTT.

The chain carries TRBV3-1 (or the pseudogene TRBV3-2) and TRBJ1-3; D is possibly TRBD1 (5 bases). The V end lost 0 bases, the J end lost 2 bases, and 11 bases lay between the germline ends. CDR1 LGHDT and CDR2 YNNKEL come from the germline V gene (reference sequence). There are 16 residues in the CDR3. CDR3 in amino acids: CASSQDSWGPGNTIYF. For the CDR3, the DNA is TGTGCCAGCAGCCAAGATAGCTGGGGACCTGGAAACACCATATATTTT.

This sequence joins TRBV30 and TRBJ1-5; D unresolved. The CDR3 sequence is 13 residues long. The germline V gene has CDR1 GTSNPN and CDR2 SVGIG (reference sequence). With 2 bases removed from V and 7 bases from J, the gap between germline ends came to 12 bases. The CDR3 region has the DNA TGTGCCTGGAGTACGCAAGCAGAACAGCCCCAGCATTTT. Its protein product is CAWSTQAEQPQHF.

This chain uses TRBV6-5 with TRBJ2-7; D might be TRBD2 (5 bases). The V and J ends lost 11 bases and 5 bases respectively, with 16 bases between them. Per germline, CDR1 MNHEY and CDR2 SVGAGI. The CDR3 consists of 12 residues. The CDR3 here is CAGAGELNEQYF. Written as DNA, the CDR3 is TGTGCCGGAGCCGGGGAACTCAACGAGCAGTACTTC.

The chain joins TRBV6-6 to TRBJ2-2, with 8 bases identical to TRBD1. The CDR3 consists of 14 residues. V dropped 5 bases and J dropped 3; count of bases not matched to a gene: 2. Germline V gives CDR1 MNHNY, CDR2 SVGAGI (reference sequence). CDR3 amino acids: CASSRQGHTGELFF. The CDR3 nucleotides read TGTGCCAGCAGTCGACAGGGGCACACCGGGGAGCTGTTTTTT.

This chain links TRBV9 with TRBJ2-2, with D possibly being TRBD2 (6 bases). In germline, CDR1 is SGDLS, CDR2 YYNGEE. The CDR3 loop spans 17 amino acids. V was cut by 2 bases and J by 2 bases, with 16 bases left in between. CDR3 DNA: TGTGCCAGCAGCGTTCCGAGGGGACTTCCTAACACCGGGGAGCTGTTTTTT. This encodes CASSVPRGLPNTGELFF.

The J gene is TRBJ1-2, the V gene TRBV6-1; D unclear. Germline values: CDR1 MNHNS, CDR2 SASEGT. Between the trimmed V and J ends, which lost 0 bases and 3 bases, there was a span of 8 bases. The CDR3 is 14 amino acids. CDR3 loop: CASSEAARDYGYTF. CDR3 DNA: TGTGCCAGCAGTGAAGCGGCAAGGGACTATGGCTACACCTTC.

This rearrangement joins TRBV27 to TRBJ1-3, with D hard to call. Trimming took 6 bases from V and 3 from J, leaving 3 bases between them. CDR3 length: 11 amino acids. CDR1 and CDR2 (germline): MNHEY, SMNVEV (reference sequence). The CDR3 DNA is TGTGCCAGCAGGAATGGAAACACCATATATTTT. This sequence encodes CASRNGNTIYF.

This chain links TRBV3-1 (or the pseudogene TRBV3-2) with TRBJ1-2; 9 nucleotides align to TRBD1. CDR3 length: 16 amino acids. Germline loops: CDR1 LGHDT, CDR2 YNNKEL (reference sequence). J lost 4 bases, V lost 0 bases, and 6 bases had no gene match. CDR3 in amino acids: CASSQDLGTGSYGYTF. CDR3 bases: TGTGCCAGCAGCCAAGATTTGGGGACAGGGTCCTATGGCTACACCTTC.

The CDR3 DNA reads TGTGCCAGTAGCCCAGAGGCGGGAAATTCACCCCTCCACTTT. Translating gives CASSPEAGNSPLHF. The rearrangement joins TRBV19 to TRBJ1-6; no clear D gene. The CDR3 runs 14 residues. The germline V gene encodes CDR1 LNHDA and CDR2 SQIVND (reference sequence). V lost 6 bases and J 7 bases, leaving 13 bases between the germline ends.

The CDR3 DNA is TGTGCCAGCTCACCAGAGACAGGGTTCGGCGAGCAGTACTTC. This sequence encodes CASSPETGFGEQYF. The V call is TRBV18, the J call TRBJ2-7; 7 bases fit TRBD1. The CDR3 has 14 residues. Germline values: CDR1 KGHSH, CDR2 LQKENI. Trimming cost V 2 bases and J 6 bases; bases outside gene matches: 7.

The chain has TRBV18 and TRBJ2-3, with 8 bases that match TRBD2. The V and J ends lost 4 bases and 0 bases, in that order; junction bases with no gene match: 9. The CDR3 is 17 amino acids. From germline, CDR1 is KGHSH and CDR2 LQKENI. CDR3 in amino acids: CASSLAGPALSTDTQYF. As DNA, the CDR3 is TGTGCCAGCTCACTAGCGGGGCCGGCCCTTAGCACAGATACGCAGTATTTT.

This clone appeared a few times. The chain has TRBV28 and TRBJ1-3; a possible D gene is TRBD1 (5 bases). The CDR3 is 15 amino acids. Germline-derived CDR1 and CDR2 are MDHEN and SYDVKM. Trimming took off 2 bases at V and 0 bases at J, with 8 bases between the two ends. The CDR3 nucleotides read TGTGCCAGCAGTTTAGGGACCACCTCTGGAAACACCATATATTTT. Encoded protein: CASSLGTTSGNTIYF.

The chain carries TRBV5-1 and TRBJ2-1; D remains unclear. V shed 1 base and J shed 0 bases, with 2 bases lying between them. The germline V gene encodes CDR1 SGHRS and CDR2 YFSETQ. This CDR3 contains 13 residues. CDR3 coding DNA: TGCGCCAGCAGCTTGCCCTCCTACAATGAGCAGTTCTTC. It codes for CASSLPSYNEQFF.